This T cell receptor (beta chain) was identified in a study of cytomegalovirus exposure and HLA in healthy donors. Overall study context: The approximately 670 first-cohort repertoires shared a platform with the approximately 120 validation repertoires, as reported in a later analysis.

The CDR3 loop spans 13 amino acids. The germline V gene has CDR1 MNHEY and CDR2 SVGAGI. V was clipped by 5 bases and J by 4 bases, with 9 bases between them. Method: immunoSEQ multiplex PCR; TCRdb's copy keeps in-frame clones and lacks some. Of 110,000 to 150,000 clones in the sample, over 90% are singletons; the top ten hold about 2%. Turning to this clone: Its matching antigen is unknown.

Study results and limitations: The listing of 160 or so TCR beta chains classed them as cytomegalovirus-associated.

The sample comprised PBMCs. The sequence was collected from a man aged 18 to 30 in good health and CMV-seropositive. The chain is built from TRBV6-5 and TRBJ1-5; D unresolved. The CDR3 DNA is TGTGCCAGCAGTCCCTCGAGAAATCAGCCCCAGCATTTT. Amino acid sequence: CASSPSRNQPQHF.